These 4 T cell receptor beta chains originate from one sample sequenced in a study of OX40 agonist ivuxolimab in advanced cancers. The method was the immunoSEQ multiplex PCR assay. In TCRdb, the immuneACCESS table is reduced to in-frame sequences with V and J assigned. These tables do not hold every clone; where another copy was compared, an unresolved V gene accounts for under half, and the others remain unexplained. This sample has 37,000 or so clones in its table, and approximately 86% of those were observed once. 2% to 3% of the sample belongs to the ten largest clones. Specimen: CD4+ or CD8+ T cells sorted from blood, collected in a trial of the OX40 agonist ivuxolimab. These receptors were obtained from an adult with an advanced solid tumor such as melanoma, head and neck, liver or kidney cancer.

The chain joins TRBV18 to TRBJ2-3, with a tentative D call TRBD1 (5 bases). Per the germline V gene, CDR1 is KGHSH and CDR2 is LQKENI. The V end lost 2 bases, the J end lost 0 bases, and 9 bases lay between the germline ends. CDR3 length: 15 residues. The CDR3 sequence is CASSPSQGSTDTQYF. CDR3 DNA: TGTGCCAGCTCACCAAGTCAGGGCAGCACAGATACGCAGTATTTT.

This sequence joins TRBV19 and TRBJ1-1; 9 positions match TRBD1. There are 16 residues in the CDR3. From germline, CDR1 is LNHDA and CDR2 SQIVND (reference sequence). The junction had 12 bases not matched to a gene; V was cut back by 5 bases and J by 5 bases. DNA for the CDR3: TGTGCCAGTAGTTGGGGACAGGGTAAGAGAACGACTGAAGCTTTCTTT. Translating it yields CASSWGQGKRTTEAFF.

J is TRBJ1-2 and V is TRBV5-1; D ambiguous. Between the trimmed V and J ends, which lost 0 bases and 2 bases, there was a span of 11 bases. This CDR3 region has 15 residues. Germline loops: CDR1 SGHRS, CDR2 YFSETQ. The DNA of the CDR3 is TGCGCCAGCAGCTTGGAACCAGCCGGGAACTATGGCTACACCTTC. Its translation: CASSLEPAGNYGYTF.

This clone was observed a handful of times. The chain combines TRBV2 with TRBJ2-3, with D unresolved. Germline values: CDR1 SNHLY, CDR2 FYNNEI. The CDR3 loop spans 16 amino acids. With 2 bases removed from V and 4 bases from J, the gap between germline ends came to 16 bases. The CDR3 loop is CASSERVSTASDTQYF. CDR3 nucleotides: TGTGCCAGCAGTGAAAGGGTATCGACCGCCTCAGATACGCAGTATTTT.